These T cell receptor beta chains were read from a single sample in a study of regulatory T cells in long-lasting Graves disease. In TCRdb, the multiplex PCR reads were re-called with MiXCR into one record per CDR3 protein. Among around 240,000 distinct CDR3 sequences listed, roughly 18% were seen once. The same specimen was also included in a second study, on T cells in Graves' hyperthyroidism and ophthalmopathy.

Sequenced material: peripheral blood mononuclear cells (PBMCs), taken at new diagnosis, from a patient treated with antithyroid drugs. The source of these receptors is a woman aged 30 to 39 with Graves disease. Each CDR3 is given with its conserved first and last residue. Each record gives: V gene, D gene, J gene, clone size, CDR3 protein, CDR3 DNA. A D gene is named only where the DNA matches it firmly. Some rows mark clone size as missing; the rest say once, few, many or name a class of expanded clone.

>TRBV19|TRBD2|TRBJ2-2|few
CASSIRLAGGGTGELFF
TGTGCCAGTAGTATCAGACTAGCGGGGGGTGGTACCGGGGAGCTGTTTTTT
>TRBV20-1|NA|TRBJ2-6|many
CSATPPGTLLSGANVLTF
TGCAGTGCTACCCCGCCAGGGACACTACTCTCTGGGGCCAACGTCCTGACTTTC
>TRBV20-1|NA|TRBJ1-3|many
CSAIGDSGNTIYF
TGCAGTGCTATTGGGGACTCTGGAAACACCATATATTTT
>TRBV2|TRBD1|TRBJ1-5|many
CASSGQGTQPQHF
TGTGCCAGCAGTGGACAGGGTACTCAGCCCCAGCATTTT
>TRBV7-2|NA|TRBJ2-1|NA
CASSLARGGTYNEQFF
TGTGCCAGCAGCTTAGCGCGGGGCGGGACCTACAATGAGCAGTTCTTC
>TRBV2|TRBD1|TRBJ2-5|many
CASRALRGSVGVQGFRETQYF
TGTGCCAGCAGGGCCTTGAGGGGATCGGTAGGAGTACAGGGGTTTAGAGAGACCCAGTACTTC
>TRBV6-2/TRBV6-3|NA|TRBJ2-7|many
CATRSASYEQYF
TGTGCCACTCGTAGCGCCTCCTACGAGCAGTACTTC
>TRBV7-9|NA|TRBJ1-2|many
CATAGATNAYGYTF
TGTGCCACGGCGGGGGCCACTAACGCCTATGGCTACACCTTC
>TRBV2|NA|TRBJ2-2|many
CASSLAEAGELFF
TGTGCCAGCAGCCTAGCAGAAGCCGGGGAGCTGTTTTTT
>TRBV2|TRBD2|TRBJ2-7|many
CASAGDGGRQYF
TGTGCCAGCGCGGGAGACGGGGGAAGGCAGTACTTC
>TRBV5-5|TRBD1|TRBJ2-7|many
CASSLGGTVSYEQYF
TGTGCCAGCAGCTTGGGGGGGACAGTGAGCTACGAGCAGTACTTC
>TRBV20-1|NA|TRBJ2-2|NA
CSAKSGTYTNTGELFF
TGCAGTGCTAAGTCCGGGACATATACGAACACCGGGGAGCTGTTTTTT
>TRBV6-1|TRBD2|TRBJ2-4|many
CASRAGLVKNIQYF
TGTGCCAGCAGAGCGGGACTAGTGAAAAACATTCAGTACTTC
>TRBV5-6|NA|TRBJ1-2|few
CASSLSMNYGYTF
TGTGCCAGCAGTCTTTCGATGAACTATGGCTACACCTTC
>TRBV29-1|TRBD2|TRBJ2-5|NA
CSVEVRGGGKTQYF
TGCAGCGTTGAGGTCCGCGGGGGGGGGAAGACCCAGTACTTC
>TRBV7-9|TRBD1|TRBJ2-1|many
CASSSRTGRAYNEQFF
TGTGCCAGCAGCTCGAGGACAGGGCGCGCCTACAATGAGCAGTTCTTC
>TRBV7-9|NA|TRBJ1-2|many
CASSLVVYGYTF
TGTGCCAGCAGCTTAGTGGTCTATGGCTACACCTTC
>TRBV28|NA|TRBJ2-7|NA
CASSSLAREQYF
TGTGCCAGCAGTTCCTTAGCCCGGGAGCAGTACTTC
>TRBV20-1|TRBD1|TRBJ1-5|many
CSAADRVSNQPQHF
TGCAGTGCAGCGGACAGGGTGAGCAATCAGCCCCAGCATTTT
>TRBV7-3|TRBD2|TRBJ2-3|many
CASSSPAGGGDTQYF
TGTGCCAGCAGCTCCCCGGCGGGGGGCGGAGATACGCAGTATTTT
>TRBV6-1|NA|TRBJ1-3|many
CASSEVGDENTIYF
TGTGCCAGCAGTGAAGTAGGGGATGAAAACACCATATATTTT
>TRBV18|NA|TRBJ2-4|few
CASSPGTSVRDPLNIQYF
TGTGCCAGCTCACCAGGGACGAGCGTAAGGGACCCGTTAAACATTCAGTACTTC
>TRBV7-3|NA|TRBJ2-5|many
CASSLTTQETQYF
TGTGCCAGCAGCCTTACTACTCAAGAGACCCAGTACTTC
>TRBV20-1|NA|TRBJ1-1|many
CSARDSRGTEAFF
TGCAGTGCTAGAGATTCTCGAGGCACTGAAGCTTTCTTT
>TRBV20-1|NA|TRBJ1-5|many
CSAPGEGSNQPQHF
TGCAGTGCACCCGGGGAGGGCAGCAATCAGCCCCAGCATTTT
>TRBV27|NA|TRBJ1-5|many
CASSLRSSGLQPQHF
TGTGCCAGCAGTTTACGGAGCTCGGGGCTTCAGCCCCAGCATTTT